These 30 T cell receptor beta chains were all obtained from the same sample, sequenced in a study of Graves' ophthalmopathy and Graves' hyperthyroidism. Using RNA transcripts, the TCR beta CDR3 regions were amplified. The authors performed first-round RT-PCR with HTBI primers and then a second-round multiplex PCR. TCRdb ran MiXCR on the multiplex PCR reads and lists one entry per CDR3 protein. The table includes 400,000 or so distinct CDR3 sequences, about a sixth detected once. Sequencing used peripheral blood. The receptors shown here come from an adult woman with stable Graves' hyperthyroidism.

There are many counts of this clonotype. This chain joins TRBV5-1 and TRBJ2-5; 10 bases match TRBD2. The junction had 11 bases not matched to a gene; V was cut back by 4 bases and J by 5 bases. The CDR3 loop spans 16 amino acids. CDR1 and CDR2 (germline): SGHRS, YFSETQ. The CDR3 reads CASSREAGGPGETQYF. The CDR3 nucleotides are TGCGCCAGCAGCCGGGAAGCGGGAGGGCCAGGGGAGACCCAGTACTTC.

V and J are TRBV6-2 or TRBV6-3 and TRBJ2-2; 8 nucleotides match TRBD1. Germline V gene data show CDR1 as MNHEY and CDR2 as SVGEGT. With V trimmed by 10 bases and J by 4 bases, 14 bases remained unmatched. The CDR3 is 16 residues long. In nucleotides, the CDR3 is TGTGCCACCTCTCGGGTCAGGGGGCAAGGCACCGGGGAGCTGTTTTTT. This codes for CATSRVRGQGTGELFF.

This clonotype has at least ten counts. The rearrangement uses TRBV10-3 and TRBJ2-7, with D tentatively TRBD1 or TRBD2 (5 bases each). Deletions cut 4 bases from V and 6 bases from J, with 10 bases between. The CDR3 covers 12 residues. Germline values: CDR1 ENHRY, CDR2 SYGVKD. CDR3 region: CAISGWGIEQYF. The CDR3 DNA sequence: TGTGCCATCAGTGGTTGGGGGATCGAGCAGTACTTC.

Many counts were recorded for this clonotype. The V call is TRBV7-8, the J call TRBJ2-5; D not certain. Looked up from germline, CDR1 is SGHVS and CDR2 is FQNEAQ. This CDR3 region has 12 residues. V lost 6 bases to trimming and J lost 7 bases, with 12 bases between them. CDR3 in DNA: TGTGCCAGCAGTCCAACTTCGGGGACCCAGTACTTC. Residues: CASSPTSGTQYF. The full variable domain, completed using reference TRBV7-8 and TRBJ2-5, is GAGVSQSPRYKVAKRGQDVALRCDPISGHVSLFWYQQALGQGPEFLTYFQNEAQLDKSGLPSDRFFAERPEGSVSTLKIQRTQQEDSAVYLCASSPTSGTQYFGPGTRLLVL.

This clonotype was observed many times. The rearrangement joins TRBV11-2 to TRBJ2-5, with 12 bases matching TRBD1. This CDR3 comprises 15 residues. With V trimmed by 8 bases and J by 4 bases, 8 bases remained unmatched. The germline V gene encodes CDR1 SGHAT and CDR2 FQNNGV. The CDR3 nucleotides read TGTGCCAGCGGTCCCGGGACAGGGGGCCGAGAGACCCAGTACTTC. This codes for CASGPGTGGRETQYF.

This clonotype was detected ten times or more. J is TRBJ1-2 and V is TRBV20-1, with 7 bases fitting TRBD1. Trimming cost V 7 bases and J 2 bases; bases outside gene matches: 4. The CDR3 is 12 amino acids. Germline loops: CDR1 DFQATT, CDR2 SNEGSKA (reference sequence). The CDR3 reads CSEGAGNYGYTF. The CDR3 DNA reads TGCAGTGAGGGGGCAGGGAACTATGGCTACACCTTC.

This clonotype occurred many times. The rearrangement links TRBV20-1 to TRBJ2-5, with TRBD2 matching 16 bases. CDR3 length: 16 amino acids. The germline CDR1 and CDR2 sequences are DFQATT and SNEGSKA (reference sequence). V shed 5 bases, J shed 5 bases, and the junction held 8 bases outside the gene matches. The CDR3 here is CSAQGTSGRVRETQYF. The CDR3 nucleotides read TGCAGTGCTCAAGGGACTAGCGGGAGGGTGAGGGAGACCCAGTACTTC.

There are many counts of this clonotype. J is TRBJ2-5 and V is TRBV29-1; weak D call: TRBD1 (6 bases). The germline CDR1 and CDR2 sequences are SQVTM and ANQGSEA. CDR3 length: 16 residues. V lost 4 bases to trimming and J lost 1 base, with 19 bases between them. In DNA, the CDR3 is TGCAGCGTTGCGGGACAACCGGGATACATCCAAGAGACCCAGTACTTC. Residues: CSVAGQPGYIQETQYF.

This rearrangement joins TRBV11-1 to TRBJ1-2, with a possible D match to TRBD1 (5 bases). CDR1 is SGHAT and CDR2 is FQDESV in the germline V gene (reference sequence). The length of the CDR3 is 15 residues. Trimming pared 3 bases from V and 2 bases from J, leaving 13 bases between. Here the CDR3 reads CASSFLGPGNYGYTF. The DNA for the CDR3 is TGTGCCAGCAGCTTCTTGGGTCCAGGGAACTATGGCTACACCTTC.

This clonotype was picked up many times. V and J are TRBV27 and TRBJ2-6; D remains ambiguous. Germline CDR1 is MNHEY and CDR2 is SMNVEV (reference sequence). Trimming cost V 7 bases and J 0 bases, with 10 bases left between them. There are 15 residues in the CDR3. CDR3 coding DNA: TGTGCCAGCAAACGGAAACTCTCTGGGGCCAACGTCCTGACTTTC. Its translation: CASKRKLSGANVLTF.

The CDR3 bases are TGCAGTGCTAGAGTCCTCTCTAGCGGGAGGGCCGCCCAGTACTTC. It is translated as CSARVLSSGRAAQYF. The genes are TRBV20-1 and TRBJ2-5; 12 nucleotides line up with TRBD2. V dropped 1 base and J dropped 9; count of bases not matched to a gene: 9. Germline lookup yields CDR1 DFQATT and CDR2 SNEGSKA (reference sequence). The CDR3 totals 15 residues.

This clonotype appeared many times. V gene TRBV30 combines with J gene TRBJ2-2; D gene unclear. V lost 2 bases to trimming and J lost 5 bases, with 3 bases between them. Germline V gives CDR1 GTSNPN, CDR2 SVGIG (reference sequence). The CDR3 extends over 11 amino acids. Written as DNA, the CDR3 is TGTGCCTGGAGTAGGACCGGGGAGCTGTTTTTT. Amino acid sequence: CAWSRTGELFF.

In its sample, this clonotype was seen many times. CDR3 nucleotide sequence: TGTGCCAGCAGTTTATCGGCACAGGGTACCCACGAGCAGTACTTC. Protein sequence: CASSLSAQGTHEQYF. This chain connects TRBV28 to TRBJ2-7, with TRBD1 as a possible D gene (6 bases). The germline gives CDR1 MDHEN, CDR2 SYDVKM. There are 15 residues in the CDR3. V lost 1 base to trimming and J lost 5 bases, with 15 bases between them.

This clonotype came up many times. The rearrangement uses TRBV7-9 and TRBJ2-5; D gene ambiguous. Trimming stripped 2 bases from V and 0 bases from J, with 7 bases between. This CDR3 contains 14 residues. Per the germline V gene, CDR1 is SEHNR and CDR2 is FQNEAQ (reference sequence). CDR3 sequence: CASSLKAYQETQYF. CDR3 bases: TGTGCCAGCAGCTTAAAAGCGTACCAAGAGACCCAGTACTTC.

This clonotype occurred many times. This chain uses TRBV7-9 with TRBJ2-2; no definite D call. Germline V lookup: CDR1 SEHNR, CDR2 FQNEAQ (reference sequence). With 1 base removed from V and 4 bases from J, the gap between germline ends came to 10 bases. This CDR3 has 15 residues. CDR3 sequence: CASSLDSPSTGELFF. CDR3 bases: TGTGCCAGCAGCTTAGACAGTCCCTCCACCGGGGAGCTGTTTTTT.

At least ten counts were recorded for this clonotype. V usage is TRBV12-3 or TRBV12-4 and J usage is TRBJ2-1; D ambiguous. The V and J ends lost 3 bases and 8 bases respectively, with 17 bases between them. This CDR3 region has 15 residues. The CDR3 protein is CASSFPLTIPHEQFF. In nucleotides, the CDR3 is TGTGCCAGCAGTTTTCCCTTGACAATCCCCCATGAGCAGTTCTTC.

This clonotype was detected only once. This sequence may be a read error, since a much larger clone differs from it by one base. The chain couples TRBV24-1 to TRBJ2-5; D might be TRBD1 or TRBD2, each matching 6 bases. Germline-derived CDR1 and CDR2 are KGHDR and SFDVKD. The CDR3 loop spans 13 amino acids. The CDR3, as DNA: TGTGCCACCAGTATCGGGGGCGGAGAGATCCAGTACTTC. Translation: CATSIGGGEIQYF.

This clonotype was seen ten or more times. The V call is TRBV25-1, the J call TRBJ1-2; 10 nucleotides line up with TRBD1. The CDR3 contains 14 residues. The germline gives CDR1 MGHDK, CDR2 SYGVNS. With 3 bases clipped from V and 7 bases from J, the junction kept 5 bases outside the gene matches. CDR3 amino acids: CASSESGTGAGYTF. The CDR3 nucleotides read TGTGCCAGCAGTGAGTCCGGGACAGGGGCTGGCTACACCTTC.

The rearrangement uses TRBV28 and TRBJ1-2; TRBD1 agrees at 10 bases. V was pared by 3 bases and J by 5 bases, with 9 bases of the junction left unmatched. Per the germline V gene, CDR1 is MDHEN and CDR2 is SYDVKM. This CDR3 contains 16 residues. CDR3 coding DNA: TGTGCCAGCAGTTTCGGACAGGGGGACTCGGGGTATGGCTACACCTTC. It encodes CASSFGQGDSGYGYTF.

This clonotype was counted many times. The J gene is TRBJ1-1, the V gene TRBV4-2; unclear D gene. CDR1 and CDR2 (germline): LGHNA, YNFKEQ. The V gene lost 6 bases and the J gene lost 0 bases, with 11 bases spanning the gap. CDR3 length: 14 amino acids. The CDR3 sequence is CASRYEGLNTEAFF. CDR3 coding DNA: TGTGCCAGCAGATACGAGGGCCTGAACACTGAAGCTTTCTTT.

Many counts were recorded for this clonotype. The chain has TRBV6-1 and TRBJ1-3, with TRBD1 identical over 8 bases. V was pared by 4 bases and J by 2 bases, with 4 bases of the junction left unmatched. CDR1 is MNHNS and CDR2 is SASEGT in the germline V gene. This CDR3 has 15 amino acids. This chain's CDR3 is CASSAGQAPGNTIYF. For the CDR3, the DNA is TGTGCCAGCAGTGCGGGACAGGCCCCTGGAAACACCATATATTTT.

At least ten counts were recorded for this clonotype. DNA for the CDR3: TGTGCCACCAGTGATCCGCACCTCAACACCGGGGAGCTGTTTTTT. It specifies CATSDPHLNTGELFF. V and J are TRBV24-1 and TRBJ2-2; D remains unclear. The CDR3 runs 15 residues. The germline V gene has CDR1 KGHDR and CDR2 SFDVKD. V was clipped by 3 bases and J by 2 bases, with 9 bases between them.

Turning to this clonotype: An end of the junction differs from the germline gene, which may be a read error. The chain uses TRBV11-2 and TRBJ2-2, with D possibly being TRBD2 (5 bases). The CDR3 extends over 16 amino acids. The germline CDR1 and CDR2 sequences are SGHAT and FQNNGV. DNA of the CDR3: TGTGCCAGCAGCTTATTATTATCCTCACAGACCGGGGAGCTGTGTTTT. Translated: CASSLLLSSQTGELCF.

This clonotype came up many times. The V gene is TRBV4-2, the J gene TRBJ2-7, with TRBD2 identical over 13 bases. The germline CDR1 and CDR2 sequences are LGHNA and YNFKEQ. The V segment lost 2 bases and the J segment 1 base; nucleotides outside the gene matches: 5. CDR3 length: 17 amino acids. The CDR3 loop is CASSQRTSGSESYEQYF. CDR3 in DNA: TGTGCCAGCAGCCAACGGACTAGCGGGAGTGAGTCCTACGAGCAGTACTTC.

CDR3 sequence (DNA): TGTGCCAGCAGTTACCGCTCGACCTACGAGCAGTACTTC. It translates to CASSYRSTYEQYF. V usage is TRBV28 and J usage is TRBJ2-7; no firm D call. The CDR3 loop spans 13 amino acids. V was cut by 4 bases and J by 2 bases, with 9 bases left in between. Germline loops: CDR1 MDHEN, CDR2 SYDVKM. Combining the CDR3 with reference TRBV28 and TRBJ2-7 gives the whole variable domain DVKVTQSSRYLVKRTGEKVFLECVQDMDHENMFWYRQDPGLGLRLIYFSYDVKMKEKGDIPEGYSVSREKKERFSLILESASTNQTSMYLCASSYRSTYEQYFGPGTRLTVT.

This clonotype appeared many times. The chain links TRBV20-1 to TRBJ1-5; possibly TRBD1 for D (5 bases). The CDR3 sequence is 14 residues long. Germline values: CDR1 DFQATT, CDR2 SNEGSKA (reference sequence). V dropped 3 bases and J dropped 3 bases, with 12 bases sitting between them. DNA for the CDR3: TGCAGTGCTAGGGCCAGGGCCACCAATCAGCCCCAGCATTTT. It codes for CSARARATNQPQHF.

This clonotype has at least ten counts. The J gene is TRBJ2-2, the V gene TRBV27; D is unclear. CDR3 length: 16 residues. Germline V gene lookup returns CDR1 MNHEY and CDR2 SMNVEV (reference sequence). The germline V and J ends were trimmed by 0 bases and 4 bases, with 12 bases remaining between them. The CDR3 region has the DNA TGTGCCAGCAGTTTATCAGGGATCACCTTCACCGGGGAGCTGTTTTTT. It yields the protein CASSLSGITFTGELFF.

This clonotype occurred many times. This chain uses TRBV25-1 with TRBJ1-2; D not certain. The length of the CDR3 is 15 residues. CDR1 and CDR2 (germline): MGHDK, SYGVNS. V lost 3 bases and J 3 bases, leaving 14 bases between the germline ends. CDR3 nucleotide sequence: TGTGCCAGCAGTGACCGAATCGGCCAGTACTATGGCTACACCTTC. Its translation is CASSDRIGQYYGYTF.

The sample holds many counts of this clonotype. The chain has TRBV20-1 and TRBJ1-5; 7 nucleotides line up with TRBD1. The V gene's germline CDR1 is DFQATT and CDR2 SNEGSKA (reference sequence). V lost 6 bases and J lost 0; bases outside the gene matches: 8. The CDR3 contains 15 residues. The DNA for the CDR3 is TGCAGTGCGATTGACAGGGAATATAGCAATCAGCCCCAGCATTTT. Its protein is CSAIDREYSNQPQHF.

This clonotype was picked up many times. This chain joins TRBV15 and TRBJ2-2; D might be TRBD2 (5 bases). V lost 5 bases and J 6 bases, leaving 10 bases between the germline ends. The CDR3 has 13 amino acids. Germline V gives CDR1 LNHNV, CDR2 YYDKDF (reference sequence). The DNA for the CDR3 is TGTGCCACCAGCCGCGGGCTTGCCGGGGAGCTGTTTTTT. Encoded protein: CATSRGLAGELFF.